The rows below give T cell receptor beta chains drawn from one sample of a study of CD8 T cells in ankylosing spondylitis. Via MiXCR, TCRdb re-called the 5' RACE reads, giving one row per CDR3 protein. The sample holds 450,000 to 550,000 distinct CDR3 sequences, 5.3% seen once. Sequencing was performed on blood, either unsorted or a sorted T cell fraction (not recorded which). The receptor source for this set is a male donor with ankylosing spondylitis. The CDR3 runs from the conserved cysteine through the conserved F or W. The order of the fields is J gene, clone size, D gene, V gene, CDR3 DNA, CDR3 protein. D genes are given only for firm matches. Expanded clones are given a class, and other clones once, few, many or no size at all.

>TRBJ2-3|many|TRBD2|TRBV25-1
TGTGCCAGCAGACCCTTAGCGGGAGGGCCGGATACGCAGTATTTT
CASRPLAGGPDTQYF
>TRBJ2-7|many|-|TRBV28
TGTGCCAGCAGTCAACACTTGGGCTCCTACGAGCAGTACTTC
CASSQHLGSYEQYF
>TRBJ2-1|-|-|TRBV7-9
TGTGCCAGCAGCTTAAGGGAATCCAGCTCCTACAATGAGCAGTTCTTC
CASSLRESSSYNEQFF
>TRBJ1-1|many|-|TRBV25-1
TGTGCCAGCAGTGAATATGAAGGGGGGAACACTGAAGCTTTCTTT
CASSEYEGGNTEAFF
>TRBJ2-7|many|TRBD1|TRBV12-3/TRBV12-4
TGTGCCAGCAGTGGATGGACAGGGGTTGGGGACGAGCAGTACTTC
CASSGWTGVGDEQYF
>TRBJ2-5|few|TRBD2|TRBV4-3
TGCGCCAGCAGCCACGGACTAGCGGGGGGAGAGTGGCAAGAGACCCAGTACTTC
CASSHGLAGGEWQETQYF
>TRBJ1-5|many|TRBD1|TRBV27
TGTGCCAGCAGTTTATGGGGACAGGGCAATCAGCCCCAGCATTTT
CASSLWGQGNQPQHF
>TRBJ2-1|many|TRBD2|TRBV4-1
TGCGCCAGCAGCCAAGGGGGACTAGCGGGGGGAAGCTCCTACAATGAGCAGTTCTTC
CASSQGGLAGGSSYNEQFF
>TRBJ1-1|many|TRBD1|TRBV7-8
TGTGCCAGCAGCTTAAGGGGACAGGGCGTGAACACTGAAGCTTTCTTT
CASSLRGQGVNTEAFF
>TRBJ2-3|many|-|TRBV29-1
TGCAGCGTTGACTCCCCGCGTCGTGGCACAGATACGCAGTATTTT
CSVDSPRRGTDTQYF
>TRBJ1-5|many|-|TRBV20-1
TGCAGTGTAGGGGACTACTCAGAGCCCCAGCATTTT
CSVGDYSEPQHF
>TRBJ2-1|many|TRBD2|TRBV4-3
TGCGCCAGCAGCCCCATGGGAGGGACCTACAATGAGCAGTTCTTC
CASSPMGGTYNEQFF
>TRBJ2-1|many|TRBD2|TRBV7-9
TGTGCCAGCAGCTCGGGACTAGCGGGGTCCAATGAGCAGTTCTTC
CASSSGLAGSNEQFF
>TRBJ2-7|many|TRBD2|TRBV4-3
TGCGCCAGCAGCCAAGAAACGGGGAGCGGGAGTATCGACGAGCAGTACTTC
CASSQETGSGSIDEQYF
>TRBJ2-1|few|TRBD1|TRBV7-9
TGTGCCAGCAGCTTAGCGGGCGGACAGGGGGAGTTCTTC
CASSLAGGQGEFF
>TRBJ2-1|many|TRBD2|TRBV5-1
TGCGCCAGCAGCTTGGCCCTGCTAGCGGGAGCCGGGTACAATGAGCAGTTCTTC
CASSLALLAGAGYNEQFF
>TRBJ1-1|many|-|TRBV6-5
TGTGCCAGCAGTTATGGACACGTGGCTTTCTTT
CASSYGHVAFF
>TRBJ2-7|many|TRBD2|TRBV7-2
TGTGCCAGCAGCTTTGGGCGGGAGTCCTACGAGCAGTACTTC
CASSFGRESYEQYF
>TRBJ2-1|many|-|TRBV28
TGTGCCAGCAGTTTACTCCCCTACAATGAGCAGTTCTTC
CASSLLPYNEQFF
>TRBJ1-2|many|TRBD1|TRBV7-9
TGTGCCAGCAGCTTACGACAGGGCGGCCCTTATGGCTACACCTTC
CASSLRQGGPYGYTF
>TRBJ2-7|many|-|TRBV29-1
TGCAGCGCCGGTGAGAGCTACGAGCAGTACTTC
CSAGESYEQYF
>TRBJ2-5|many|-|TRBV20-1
TGCAGTGCGGATGGGTCTATGTTGATTGAGACCCAGTACTTC
CSADGSMLIETQYF
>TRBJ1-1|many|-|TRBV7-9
TGTGCCAGCACCAAGATCGGGTTTACTGAAGCTTTCTTT
CASTKIGFTEAFF
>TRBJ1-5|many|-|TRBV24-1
TGTGCCACCAGTGGGAGGGCGTCGTTAAGCAATCAGCCCCAGCATTTT
CATSGRASLSNQPQHF
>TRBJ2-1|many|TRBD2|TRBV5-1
TGCGCCAGCAGCCAAGGACTAGCGGGGGGTCTAAGGGCCTACAATGAGCAGTTCTTC
CASSQGLAGGLRAYNEQFF
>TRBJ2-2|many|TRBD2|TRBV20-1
TGCAGTGTCATGACGGCGGGAGGCGACACCGGGGAGCTGTTTTTT
CSVMTAGGDTGELFF
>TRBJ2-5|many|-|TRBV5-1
TGCGCCAGCAGCTTGGGCGGCAGTGAAGAGACCCAGTACTTC
CASSLGGSEETQYF
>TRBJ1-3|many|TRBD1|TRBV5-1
TGCGCCAGCAGCTCGCGCCCGGGACAGGGCCTCTCTGGAAACACCATATATTTT
CASSSRPGQGLSGNTIYF
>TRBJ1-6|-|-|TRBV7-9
TGTGCCAGCAGCCCTAGGCCCACCTATAATTCACCCCTCCACTTT
CASSPRPTYNSPLHF
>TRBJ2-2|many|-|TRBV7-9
TGTGCCAGCAGTTCGCGGGCCTACACCGGGGAGCTGTTTTTT
CASSSRAYTGELFF
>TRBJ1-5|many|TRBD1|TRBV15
TGTGCCACCAGCAGGGATCACAGACAGGGGATGGGCCAGCCCCAGCATTTT
CATSRDHRQGMGQPQHF
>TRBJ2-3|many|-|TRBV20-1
TGCAGTGCCAGGAGAGGGGGGAACACAGATACGCAGTATTTT
CSARRGGNTDTQYF
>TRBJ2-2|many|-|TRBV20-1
TGCAGTGCTAGGGTCGGGTCCTGGCGTGGCGGGGAGCTGTTTTTT
CSARVGSWRGGELFF
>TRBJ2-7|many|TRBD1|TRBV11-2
TGTGCCAGCAGCTTAAGGGGACAGGGGACCTACGAGCAGTACTTC
CASSLRGQGTYEQYF
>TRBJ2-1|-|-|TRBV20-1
TGCAGTGCTCCTCCGGCCTACAATGAGCAGTTCTTC
CSAPPAYNEQFF
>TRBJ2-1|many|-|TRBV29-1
TGCAGCGGGGCACTAGTTAGCGGTGAGCAGTTCTTC
CSGALVSGEQFF
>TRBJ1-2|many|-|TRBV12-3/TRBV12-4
TGTGCCAGCAGTTTAAGTGGACCCCGAGGGAGTTATGGCTACACCTTC
CASSLSGPRGSYGYTF
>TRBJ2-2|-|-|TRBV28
TGTGCCAGCTGGGCCGGCACCGGGGAGCTGTTTTTT
CASWAGTGELFF